These T cell receptor beta chains were read from a single sample in a study of shared clonotypes between healthy human individuals. Generated by immunoSEQ multiplex PCR, the TCRdb table keeps only in-frame clones and is missing some. The sample lists roughly 640,000 clones; more than 95% were seen once. The sequenced material came from naive CD4+ T cells sorted from blood. These receptors came from a woman aged 25 to 39 in good health. The CDR3 runs from the conserved cysteine through the conserved F or W. The D gene is left open where the match is weak. Some rows have no size entry. The others give once, few or many, or a class for an expanded clone.

j_gene: TRBJ2-1
v_gene: TRBV6-6
abundance: once
d_gene: TRBD2
CDR3aa: CASSDTSGSFNEQFF

j_gene: TRBJ1-3
v_gene: TRBV15
abundance: .
d_gene: .
CDR3aa: CATSRDAGDGNTIYF

j_gene: TRBJ2-5
v_gene: TRBV11-3
abundance: .
d_gene: TRBD2
CDR3aa: CASSLTAGGGGETQYF

j_gene: TRBJ1-5
v_gene: TRBV27
abundance: .
d_gene: .
CDR3aa: CASSGVGYNQPQHF

j_gene: TRBJ2-4
v_gene: TRBV9
abundance: .
d_gene: TRBD1
CDR3aa: CASSEKPGQNIQYF

j_gene: TRBJ2-1
v_gene: TRBV30
abundance: once
d_gene: .
CDR3aa: CAWIKGLSVSEQFF

j_gene: TRBJ2-6
v_gene: TRBV28
abundance: .
d_gene: .
CDR3aa: CASRLGISGANVLTF

j_gene: TRBJ2-7
v_gene: TRBV5-1
abundance: .
d_gene: .
CDR3aa: CASSLAGTGVDEQYF

j_gene: TRBJ2-3
v_gene: TRBV5-1
abundance: .
d_gene: .
CDR3aa: CASSLVPGPPDTQYF

j_gene: TRBJ1-6
v_gene: TRBV28
abundance: .
d_gene: .
CDR3aa: CASIVRGTPNSPLHF

j_gene: TRBJ2-7
v_gene: TRBV28
abundance: .
d_gene: TRBD1
CDR3aa: CASRYQDRGTYEQYF

j_gene: TRBJ2-5
v_gene: TRBV11-3
abundance: .
d_gene: TRBD2
CDR3aa: CASSLPRGSGRRETQYF

j_gene: TRBJ2-2
v_gene: TRBV18
abundance: .
d_gene: .
CDR3aa: CASSPKPGQNTGELFF

j_gene: TRBJ2-1
v_gene: TRBV6-6
abundance: .
d_gene: .
CDR3aa: CASTPGGNRNEQFF

j_gene: TRBJ2-2
v_gene: TRBV6-5
abundance: .
d_gene: .
CDR3aa: CASSDRTGELFF

j_gene: TRBJ2-1
v_gene: TRBV7-9
abundance: .
d_gene: .
CDR3aa: CASSLEFAGFEQFF

j_gene: TRBJ1-5
v_gene: TRBV19
abundance: .
d_gene: TRBD1
CDR3aa: CASSIESTGFGQPQHF

j_gene: TRBJ2-5
v_gene: TRBV18
abundance: .
d_gene: TRBD2
CDR3aa: CASSPRGTSGAETQYF

j_gene: TRBJ2-4
v_gene: TRBV1
abundance: .
d_gene: .
CDR3aa: CTSSQGLAGGVDIQYF

j_gene: TRBJ2-7
v_gene: TRBV2
abundance: .
d_gene: TRBD1
CDR3aa: CASNRDRGSYEQYF

j_gene: TRBJ2-5
v_gene: TRBV30
abundance: .
d_gene: .
CDR3aa: CAWKEGGGETQYF

j_gene: TRBJ1-1
v_gene: TRBV6-5
abundance: .
d_gene: .
CDR3aa: CASSLAGGGTEAFF

j_gene: TRBJ1-1
v_gene: TRBV6-1
abundance: .
d_gene: .
CDR3aa: CASRRGATGNTEAFF

j_gene: TRBJ1-2
v_gene: TRBV28
abundance: .
d_gene: TRBD1
CDR3aa: CASSLIQGSYTF

j_gene: TRBJ2-1
v_gene: TRBV28
abundance: .
d_gene: .
CDR3aa: CASSLPFWRPSGTSYNEQFF

j_gene: TRBJ1-5
v_gene: TRBV18
abundance: .
d_gene: .
CDR3aa: CASSPGSDQPQHF

j_gene: TRBJ1-1
v_gene: TRBV16
abundance: .
d_gene: .
CDR3aa: CASSHARGRGTEAFF

j_gene: TRBJ2-2
v_gene: TRBV9
abundance: .
d_gene: .
CDR3aa: CASSVAQMAGELFF

j_gene: TRBJ2-1
v_gene: TRBV28
abundance: .
d_gene: TRBD1
CDR3aa: CASSSPDRGRNNEQFF

j_gene: TRBJ2-1
v_gene: TRBV11-2
abundance: .
d_gene: TRBD2
CDR3aa: CASSLDGAGVGANEQFF

j_gene: TRBJ1-1
v_gene: TRBV7-6
abundance: .
d_gene: .
CDR3aa: CASNALEGSGAFF